These 15 T cell receptor beta chains originate from one sample sequenced in a study of CXCR3-negative and CXCR3-positive naive CD8 T cells. No antigen has been assigned to these receptors. All TRB cDNA libraries came from 5' RACE performed with UMI labels. TCRdb re-called the 5' RACE reads; every CDR3 protein appears as one record, without DNA. This sample's clone table lists tens of thousands of distinct CDR3 sequences. Whole-study findings and limits: The TRB CDR3s that CXCR3-positive naive cells carried were more hydrophobic than those of CXCR3-negative naive cells.

The sequenced sample consisted of naive CXCR3+ CD8+ T cells from blood. Subset: CD45RO-CCR7+CD27+CD95- naive CD8+ T cells expressing CXCR3 (TNR3+). The receptor set was obtained from a human donor in good health. Some clones in this sample may be carry-over from other donors' samples.

The V and J genes are TRBV15 and TRBJ2-1; without DNA, the TCRdb call of TRBD2 cannot be checked. This CDR3 has 14 amino acids. The V gene's germline CDR1 is LNHNV and CDR2 YYDKDF (reference sequence). The CDR3 here is CATSSLEAYNEQFF.

The chain uses TRBV27 and TRBJ2-7. The CDR3 runs 14 residues. The V gene's germline CDR1 is MNHEY and CDR2 SMNVEV (reference sequence). The CDR3 loop is CASSYSSAAYEQYF.

This chain connects TRBV6-2 or TRBV6-3 to TRBJ2-1. Per the germline V gene, CDR1 is MNHEY and CDR2 is SVGEGT. This CDR3 has 16 amino acids. The CDR3 spells CASSYAGDQPLNEQFF.

The chain has TRBV25-1 and TRBJ1-3; TCRdb reports TRBD1, a call that lacks DNA to check it against. The germline V gene has CDR1 MGHDK and CDR2 SYGVNS. CDR3 length equals 15 residues. The CDR3 loop reads CASSESGTGGNTIYF.

The rearrangement joins TRBV10-3 to TRBJ2-1; no DNA is available, so the TRBD2 call from TCRdb remains unchecked. The CDR3 is made up of 16 amino acids. Looked up from germline, CDR1 is ENHRY and CDR2 is SYGVKD. The CDR3 sequence is CAFSSGLAGDSNEQFF.

The genes are TRBV4-1 and TRBJ1-5; the TRBD1 assignment by TCRdb is unverifiable without DNA. The CDR3 consists of 15 residues. The germline CDR1 and CDR2 sequences are MGHRA and YSYEKL. The CDR3 is CASSQDRGINQPQHF.

The CDR3: CASSTQASGYEQYF. This sequence joins TRBV28 and TRBJ2-7; TCRdb gives TRBD2 as the D gene, but with no DNA this cannot be confirmed. Per germline, CDR1 MDHEN and CDR2 SYDVKM. The CDR3 covers 14 residues.

The J gene is TRBJ2-5, the V gene TRBV7-6. The CDR3 is 12 amino acids. Per germline, CDR1 SGHVS and CDR2 FNYEAQ. The CDR3 protein is CASRGFRETQYF.

This chain connects TRBV7-7 to TRBJ2-2; TCRdb names TRBD1, which stays unverified in the absence of DNA. The CDR3 loop spans 13 amino acids. Germline values: CDR1 SSHAT, CDR2 FNYEAQ (reference sequence). CDR3 region: CASGQANTGELFF.

CDR3 loop: CSATGTGGTDTQYF. The rearrangement links TRBV29-1 to TRBJ2-3; the D call of TRBD1 rests on TCRdb alone, since no DNA is present to check it. The CDR3 has 14 residues. The V gene's germline CDR1 is SQVTM and CDR2 ANQGSEA.

The chain couples TRBV4-1 to TRBJ2-6. Germline CDR1 MGHRA, CDR2 YSYEKL. The CDR3 covers 15 residues. The CDR3 sequence: CASRGSTGGANVLTF.

The chain uses TRBV5-6 and TRBJ2-2. The CDR3 runs 15 residues. Germline V gene sequence: CDR1 SGHDT, CDR2 YYEEEE. CDR3 region: CASSFGPGNTGELFF.

The V and J genes are TRBV7-9 and TRBJ2-7; absent DNA, TCRdb's TRBD1 call cannot be checked. CDR1 SEHNR and CDR2 FQNEAQ come from the germline V gene (reference sequence). This CDR3 is 14 amino acids long. The CDR3 spells CASSLSGQNYEQYF. Full variable domain (rest looked up from reference TRBV7-9 and TRBJ2-7): DTGVSQNPRHKITKRGQNVTFRCDPISEHNRLYWYRQTLGQGPEFLTYFQNEAQLEKSRLLSDRFSAERPKGSFSTLEIQRTEQGDSAMYLCASSLSGQNYEQYFGPGTRLTVT.

V gene TRBV9 combines with J gene TRBJ2-7; lacking DNA, the TRBD2 call made by TCRdb goes unchecked. Germline lookup yields CDR1 SGDLS and CDR2 YYNGEE. The CDR3 spans 15 residues. The CDR3: CASSVDLGLYYEQYF.

V is TRBV7-6 and J is TRBJ2-2; TCRdb indicates TRBD1, and absent DNA this call remains unverified. The V gene's germline CDR1 is SGHVS and CDR2 FNYEAQ. This CDR3 spans 13 amino acids. The CDR3 here is CASSFPRQGELFF.